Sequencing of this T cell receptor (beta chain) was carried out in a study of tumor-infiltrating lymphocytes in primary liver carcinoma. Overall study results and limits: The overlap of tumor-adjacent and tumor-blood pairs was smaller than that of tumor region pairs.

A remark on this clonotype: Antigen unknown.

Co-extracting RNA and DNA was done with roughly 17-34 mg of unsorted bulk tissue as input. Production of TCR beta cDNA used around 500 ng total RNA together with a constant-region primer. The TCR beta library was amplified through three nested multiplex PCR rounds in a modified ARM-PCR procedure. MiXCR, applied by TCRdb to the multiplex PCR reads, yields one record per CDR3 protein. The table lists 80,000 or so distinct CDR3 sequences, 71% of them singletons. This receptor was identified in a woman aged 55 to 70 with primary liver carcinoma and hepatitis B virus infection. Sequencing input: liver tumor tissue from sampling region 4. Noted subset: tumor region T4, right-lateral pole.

CDR3: CASSAGQRGPAGGFSEQFF. The CDR3 coding sequence is TGTGCCAGCAGCGCCGGACAGAGGGGACCAGCGGGAGGATTCAGTGAGCAGTTCTTC. The chain uses TRBV11-3 and TRBJ2-1, with TRBD2 matching 9 bases. The V gene end was trimmed by 5 bases and the J gene end by 9 bases; junction bases not matched to a gene: 23. The CDR3 contains 19 residues. Germline V CDR1 and CDR2: SGHNT, YENEEA.